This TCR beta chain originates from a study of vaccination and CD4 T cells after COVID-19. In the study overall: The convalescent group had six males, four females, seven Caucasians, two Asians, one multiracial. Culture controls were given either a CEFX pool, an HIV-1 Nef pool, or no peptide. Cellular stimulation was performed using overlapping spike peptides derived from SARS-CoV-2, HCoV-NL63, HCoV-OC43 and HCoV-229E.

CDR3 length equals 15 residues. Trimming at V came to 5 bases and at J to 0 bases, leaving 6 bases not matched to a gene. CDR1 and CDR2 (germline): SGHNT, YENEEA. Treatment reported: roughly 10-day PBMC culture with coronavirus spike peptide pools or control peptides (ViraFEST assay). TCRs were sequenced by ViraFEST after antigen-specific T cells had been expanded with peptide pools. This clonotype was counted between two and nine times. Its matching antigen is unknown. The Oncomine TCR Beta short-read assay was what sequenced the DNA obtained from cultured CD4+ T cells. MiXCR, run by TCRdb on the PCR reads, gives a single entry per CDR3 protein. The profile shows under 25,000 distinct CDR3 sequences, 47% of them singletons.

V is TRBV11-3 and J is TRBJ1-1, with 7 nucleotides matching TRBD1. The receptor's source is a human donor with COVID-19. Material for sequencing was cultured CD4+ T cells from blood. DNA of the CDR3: TGTGCCAGCAGCCCGGGACAGACTGTGAACACTGAAGCTTTCTTT. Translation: CASSPGQTVNTEAFF.